The 14 T cell receptor beta chains reported below all come from one sample, sequenced in a study of T cell repertoires in ileal Crohn's disease (dated by TCRdb to between 2018 and 2021). Reading the label with the study, this specimen's time point is: neoterminal ileum biopsy at postoperative endoscopy, about 6 months after surgery. Library preparation used the immunoSEQ multiplex PCR assay. In TCRdb, the immuneACCESS table is reduced to in-frame sequences with V and J assigned. These tables do not hold every clone; where another copy was compared, an unresolved V gene accounts for under half, and the others remain unexplained. For this sample the table gives roughly 9,200 clones, of which around three quarters were detected only once. Under 20% of the sample belongs to the ten largest clones. Material: ileal tissue. These receptors all come from an adult with Crohn's disease.

This clone showed up just once. The chain couples TRBV6-6 to TRBJ1-2; the D is unclear. Deletions cut 4 bases from V and 7 bases from J, with 16 bases between. Germline CDR1 is MNHNY and CDR2 is SVGAGI (reference sequence). The CDR3 consists of 14 residues. The CDR3 DNA sequence: TGTGCCAGCAGTTCGTCCCGGGGATCCCGTGGCTACACCTTC. It encodes CASSSSRGSRGYTF.

The gene calls are TRBV29-1 and TRBJ2-5; a possible D gene is TRBD2 (6 bases). Trimming took off 5 bases at V and 4 bases at J, with 11 bases between the two ends. The CDR3 extends over 12 amino acids. Germline V gene data show CDR1 as SQVTM and CDR2 as ANQGSEA. Here the CDR3 reads CSVIRDLETQYF. The CDR3 region has the DNA TGCAGCGTTATCCGGGACTTAGAGACCCAGTACTTC.

This chain connects TRBV7-6 to TRBJ2-3; TRBD2 is a possible D gene (6 bases). Between the trimmed V and J ends, which lost 5 bases and 2 bases, there was a span of 23 bases. CDR3 length: 18 residues. From germline, CDR1 is SGHVS and CDR2 FNYEAQ. The CDR3 coding sequence is TGTGCCAGCAGCCAGCATGGGGGATTGGACTACCACACAGATACGCAGTATTTT. Its translation is CASSQHGGLDYHTDTQYF.

This clone has more than one count but fewer than ten. The chain joins TRBV7-9 to TRBJ2-3; the D gene is possibly TRBD1 (6 bases). Germline values: CDR1 SEHNR, CDR2 FQNEAQ (reference sequence). The ends were cut back, 4 bases at V and 0 bases at J, with 14 bases in the middle. The CDR3 length is 16 residues. The CDR3 loop is CASSSGHHTSTDTQYF. CDR3 DNA sequence: TGTGCCAGCAGCTCGGGACACCATACTAGCACAGATACGCAGTATTTT.

V is TRBV18 and J is TRBJ2-5, with 7 bases aligning to TRBD1. With the DNA end fitting TRBJ2-7 better, the J assignment may be wrong. The CDR3 length is 14 residues. Germline CDR1 reads KGHSH; CDR2 reads LQKENI. The CDR3 coding sequence is TGTGCCAGCTCACCAGGGGGACAGTCCTACGAGCAGTACTTC. Its translation: CASSPGGQSYEQYF.

This chain links TRBV5-4 with TRBJ2-7; 8 bases are shared with TRBD2. The germline V gene encodes CDR1 SGHNT and CDR2 YYREEE (reference sequence). V dropped 4 bases and J dropped 4; count of bases not matched to a gene: 10. This CDR3 spans 15 amino acids. The CDR3 region has the DNA TGTGCCAGCAGCCCTGCTCCAGCGGGAGTATACGAGCAGTACTTC. The encoded protein is CASSPAPAGVYEQYF. The complete variable domain, with remaining parts taken from reference TRBV5-4 and TRBJ2-7, reads ETGVTQSPTHLIKTRGQQVTLRCSSQSGHNTVSWYQQALGQGPQFIFQYYREEENGRGNFPPRFSGLQFPNYSSELNVNALELDDSALYLCASSPAPAGVYEQYFGPGTRLTVT.

This clone was counted a few times. The chain uses TRBV6-1 and TRBJ1-5, with 11 bases that match TRBD1. Germline CDR1 MNHNS, CDR2 SASEGT. The CDR3 has 15 residues. The V segment lost 4 bases and the J segment 5 bases; nucleotides outside the gene matches: 4. CDR3 DNA sequence: TGTGCCAGCAGTGGGACAGGGGGCGCGTATCAGCCCCAGCATTTT. Translation gives CASSGTGGAYQPQHF.

The table lists this clone with a few counts. The genes are TRBV6-1 and TRBJ1-2, with 9 bases identical to TRBD1. Germline V CDR1 and CDR2: MNHNS, SASEGT. Germline trimming cut 4 bases from V and 8 bases from J; bases unmatched to any gene: 5. This CDR3 has 13 amino acids. CDR3 residues: CASSVGTGNGYTF. The CDR3 DNA reads as TGTGCCAGCAGTGTAGGGACAGGGAACGGCTACACCTTC.

The chain couples TRBV2 to TRBJ2-3, with 8 bases aligning to TRBD1. The V gene's germline CDR1 is SNHLY and CDR2 FYNNEI. The CDR3 has 13 residues. V was clipped by 11 bases and J by 4 bases; unmatched bases: 8. The CDR3 loop reads CAGKTGGADTQYF. DNA for the CDR3: TGTGCCGGCAAAACAGGGGGTGCAGATACGCAGTATTTT.

This sequence joins TRBV5-1 and TRBJ2-7; 7 bases agree with TRBD2. The length of the CDR3 is 14 residues. The V segment lost 0 bases and the J segment 4 bases; nucleotides outside the gene matches: 4. CDR1 SGHRS and CDR2 YFSETQ come from the germline V gene. The CDR3 region is CASSLAWGGYEQYF. The DNA for the CDR3 is TGCGCCAGCAGCTTGGCCTGGGGGGGATACGAGCAGTACTTC.

In nucleotides, the CDR3 is TGTGCCATCAGTGTTTCGGGACAGTACAATGAGCAGTTCTTC. Protein sequence: CAISVSGQYNEQFF. This sequence joins TRBV10-3 and TRBJ2-1; 7 bases fit TRBD1. Germline values: CDR1 ENHRY, CDR2 SYGVKD. After removal of 4 bases from V and 4 bases from J, the junction contained 4 bases not matched to a gene. This CDR3 has 14 amino acids.

This chain links TRBV5-6 with TRBJ1-4; D is unresolved. V lost 4 bases and J 7 bases, leaving 14 bases between the germline ends. This CDR3 spans 14 amino acids. Germline CDR1 is SGHDT and CDR2 is YYEEEE. The CDR3 reads CASSNGRTTEKLFF. The CDR3 DNA follows: TGTGCCAGCAGCAACGGGAGAACGACTGAAAAACTGTTTTTT.

This clone has just a few counts. The chain recombines TRBV4-2 with TRBJ2-3; TRBD2 agrees at 7 bases. V lost 4 bases to trimming and J lost 1 base; unmatched junction nucleotides: 8. The germline gives CDR1 LGHNA, CDR2 YNFKEQ. The length of the CDR3 is 16 residues. CDR3 in amino acids: CASSPLGGRGTDTQYF. The CDR3 region has the DNA TGTGCCAGCAGCCCCTTGGGCGGGAGAGGCACAGATACGCAGTATTTT.

This clone was seen a few times. The chain employs TRBV5-1 and TRBJ1-3; perhaps TRBD1 as D (5 bases). There are 15 residues in the CDR3. With 3 bases removed from V and 4 bases from J, the gap between germline ends came to 14 bases. In germline, CDR1 is SGHRS, CDR2 YFSETQ. CDR3 in amino acids: CASSYGTTNGNTIYF. The DNA for the CDR3 is TGCGCCAGCAGCTACGGGACTACGAACGGAAACACCATATATTTT. The entire variable domain, with the rest obtained from reference TRBV5-1 and TRBJ1-3, is as follows: KAGVTQTPRYLIKTRGQQVTLSCSPISGHRSVSWYQQTPGQGLQFLFEYFSETQRNKGNFPGRFSGRQFSNSRSEMNVSTLELGDSALYLCASSYGTTNGNTIYFGEGSWLTVV.